A selection of T cell receptor beta chains follows, all from one sample in a study of blood T cell repertoires in COVID-19. Assay: immunoSEQ multiplex PCR; the TCRdb copy retains only in-frame clones and omits some. The sample has 450,000 to 500,000 clones, approximately 90% seen once. Material: PBMCs or T cells enriched from blood (not recorded which). The source is a woman aged 18-29 years who had recovered from COVID-19. Both conserved end residues are part of each CDR3. The D gene is left open where the match is weak. Not every row has a clone size; where given, it reads once, few, many or a size class.

v_gene	len	abundance	j_gene	d_gene	CDR3aa	CDR3nt
TRBV20-1	11	-	TRBJ2-3	-	CSAIARDTQYF	TGCAGTGCTATCGCGAGAGATACGCAGTATTTT
TRBV7-9	18	-	TRBJ1-4	TRBD1	CASSLYQWADRSHEKLFF	TGTGCCAGCAGCTTATATCAGTGGGCGGACAGGTCGCATGAAAAACTGTTTTTT
TRBV25-1	11	once	TRBJ2-7	-	CASSLVAEQYF	TGTGCCAGCAGTCTAGTGGCCGAGCAGTACTTC
TRBV2	17	-	TRBJ1-3	TRBD1	CASSYTTGQLSGNTIYF	TGTGCCAGCAGCTACACGACGGGACAGCTCTCTGGAAACACCATATATTTT
TRBV5-4	14	-	TRBJ1-2	TRBD1	CASSFRGQDYGYTF	TGTGCCAGCAGCTTCAGGGGGCAGGACTATGGCTACACCTTC
TRBV19	12	-	TRBJ2-2	-	CASSIRTGELFF	TGTGCCAGTAGTATTCGGACCGGGGAGCTGTTTTTT
TRBV11-2	12	-	TRBJ1-2	-	CASSSEGDGYTF	TGTGCCAGCAGCTCCGAGGGCGATGGCTACACCTTC
TRBV28	16	-	TRBJ1-5	-	CASSLGEGVRNQPQHF	TGTGCCAGCAGTCTCGGAGAGGGGGTAAGAAATCAGCCCCAGCATTTT
TRBV5-1	16	-	TRBJ2-3	TRBD1	CASSLARGKYTDTQYF	TGCGCCAGCAGCTTGGCCAGGGGGAAATACACAGATACGCAGTATTTT
TRBV30	14	-	TRBJ1-3	-	CAWSGGSSGNTIYF	TGTGCCTGGAGTGGAGGGAGCTCTGGAAACACCATATATTTT